The clone carrying this T cell receptor beta chain was seen at least ten times. Its antigen is unknown. The data derive from a study of beta chain bispecific antibodies for T cell cancers. Study overall: Surface TRBV12 (TRBV12-3) was on Jurkat, TRBV5-5 on HPB-ALL.

With 10 bases removed from V and 7 bases from J, the gap between germline ends came to 16 bases. Germline-derived CDR1 and CDR2 are LNHDA and SQIVND (reference sequence). CDR3 length equals 13 residues. Clonotype quantities came from unique molecular identifier barcode counts. TCRdb analysed the 5' RACE reads with MiXCR anew, one entry per CDR3 protein. The sample lists tens of thousands of distinct CDR3 sequences; around 2% were seen once. Either OKT3 anti-CD3 antibody or CD3/CD28 beads expanded T cells from blood mononuclear cells over roughly 3 days. Jurkat-T cell coculture with anti-TRBV12, compared with an anti-CD19 control. General study results and limits: Normal T cells contributed less of the targeted TRBV signal than the leukemia cells did. Versus anti-CD19, anti-TRBV12 exposure cut the TRBV12-3 share of TRBV signal by just over 97%.

The sequence was collected from a human donor in good health. Some clones in this sample may be carry-over from other donors' samples. The sequencing used healthy donor T cells cultured with leukemia cells, collected from a culture containing a bispecific antibody targeting TCR Vbeta12. The rearrangement links TRBV19 to TRBJ2-2, with a tentative D call TRBD1 (8 bases). This chain's CDR3 is CATSQGGVGELFF. The CDR3 DNA reads as TGTGCCACCTCACAGGGGGGGGTCGGGGAGCTGTTTTTT. Supplemented by reference TRBV19 and TRBJ2-2, the full variable domain reads DGGITQSPKYLFRKEGQNVTLSCEQNLNHDAMYWYRQDPGQGLRLIYYSQIVNDFQKGDIAEGYSVSREKKESFPLTVTSAQKNPTAFYLCATSQGGVGELFFGEGSRLTVL.